These 25 T cell receptor beta chains share one sample of origin, sequenced in a study of cytomegalovirus exposure and HLA in healthy donors. Primers for the PCR totalled 60 Vbeta and 13 Jbeta. Method: immunoSEQ multiplex PCR; TCRdb's copy keeps in-frame clones and lacks some. The sample has under 200,000 clones, over 60% seen once; the top ten hold 5.7%. The specimen was PBMCs. The receptors derive from a man aged 35-49 years in good health and CMV-seronegative.

In its sample, this clone was seen once. The chain couples TRBV4-1 to TRBJ2-1, with 9 bases aligning to TRBD2. This CDR3 comprises 17 residues. Trimming at V came to 3 bases and at J to 7 bases, leaving 13 bases not matched to a gene. Germline CDR1 MGHRA, CDR2 YSYEKL. The CDR3 DNA reads TGCGCCAGCAGCCAGATGAGCGGGAGGCCCTACCAGAATGAGCAGTTCTTC. It yields the protein CASSQMSGRPYQNEQFF.

This clone appeared a few times. The V call is TRBV7-2, the J call TRBJ2-7, with TRBD2 as a possible D gene (5 bases). V lost 1 base and J lost 7, with 8 bases in between. The CDR3 is 12 residues long. The germline V gene has CDR1 SGHTA and CDR2 FQGNSA. CDR3 sequence reads: CASSLGSGEQYF. CDR3 nucleotide sequence: TGTGCCAGCAGCTTAGGATCGGGGGAGCAGTACTTC.

This clone was recorded only once. The chain carries TRBV5-4 and TRBJ1-1, with D perhaps matching TRBD1 (5 bases). CDR3 size: 13 residues. The V gene's germline CDR1 is SGHNT and CDR2 YYREEE (reference sequence). The V end was cut by 4 bases, the J end by 6 bases, with 13 bases between. The CDR3 DNA reads TGTGCCAGCAGCCCGCCCCCGGGGGCTGAAGCTTTCTTT. As protein: CASSPPPGAEAFF.

V usage is TRBV6-4 and J usage is TRBJ1-5, with TRBD1 matching over 7 bases. The J segment lost 5 bases and the V segment lost 7 bases, leaving 14 bases of the junction unmatched. CDR1 and CDR2 from the germline V gene are MRHNA and SNTAGT. The CDR3 sequence is 16 residues long. CDR3 DNA sequence: TGTGCCAGCACCCTTAGGCAGGGGGTAGTGGATCAGCCCCAGCATTTT. Translation: CASTLRQGVVDQPQHF.

The V and J genes are TRBV6-5 and TRBJ1-1, with 9 bases lining up with TRBD1. V trimming: 5 bases; J trimming: 11 bases; junction bases outside the gene matches: 3. The V gene's germline CDR1 is MNHEY and CDR2 SVGAGI. CDR3 size: 11 residues. The CDR3 is CASSRGQGAFF. The CDR3 region has the DNA TGTGCCAGCAGTCGAGGACAGGGGGCTTTCTTT.

V gene TRBV15 combines with J gene TRBJ2-1; D may be TRBD2 (6 bases). The germline V gene encodes CDR1 LNHNV and CDR2 YYDKDF (reference sequence). Trimming cost V 5 bases and J 13 bases, with 15 bases left between them. The CDR3 has 12 amino acids. CDR3 residues: CATSPRGGDQFF. As DNA, the CDR3 is TGTGCCACCAGCCCCCGAGGAGGGGACCAGTTCTTC.

This sequence joins TRBV6-5 and TRBJ1-2; no clear D gene. The CDR3 sequence is 13 residues long. The V gene's germline CDR1 is MNHEY and CDR2 SVGAGI. Trimming removed 2 bases from V and 2 bases from J, with 6 bases in between. This CDR3 is CASSYRRNYGYTF. CDR3 nucleotide sequence: TGTGCCAGCAGTTACCGCAGGAACTATGGCTACACCTTC.

On this clone: Different DNA sequences within this sample yield the same CDR3. The chain combines TRBV19 with TRBJ1-2, with TRBD1 as a possible D gene (6 bases). CDR3 length: 14 residues. CDR1 and CDR2 (germline): LNHDA, SQIVND (reference sequence). With 0 bases removed from V and 2 bases from J, the gap between germline ends came to 7 bases. CDR3 nucleotide sequence: TGTGCCAGTAGTATAGAGAGGGGGAACTATGGCTACACCTTC. Its protein is CASSIERGNYGYTF. The whole variable domain, remainder taken from reference TRBV19 and TRBJ1-2, is DGGITQSPKYLFRKEGQNVTLSCEQNLNHDAMYWYRQDPGQGLRLIYYSQIVNDFQKGDIAEGYSVSREKKESFPLTVTSAQKNPTAFYLCASSIERGNYGYTFGSGTRLTVV.

The rearrangement joins TRBV19 to TRBJ1-2, with 11 bases fitting TRBD1. Germline V CDR1 and CDR2: LNHDA, SQIVND (reference sequence). The CDR3 covers 14 residues. V shed 7 bases, J shed 5 bases, and the junction held 6 bases outside the gene matches. The CDR3 DNA reads TGTGCCAGTATCAGGACAGGGGGCTTGTATGGCTACACCTTC. It yields the protein CASIRTGGLYGYTF. Full variable domain (remainder filled in from reference TRBV19 and TRBJ1-2): DGGITQSPKYLFRKEGQNVTLSCEQNLNHDAMYWYRQDPGQGLRLIYYSQIVNDFQKGDIAEGYSVSREKKESFPLTVTSAQKNPTAFYLCASIRTGGLYGYTFGSGTRLTVV.

The chain is built from TRBV12-5 and TRBJ2-6, with unresolved D. Trimming took off 3 bases at V and 3 bases at J, with 3 bases between the two ends. The CDR3 covers 13 residues. Looked up from germline, CDR1 is LGHNT and CDR2 is FRNRAP. The CDR3 region has the DNA TGTGCTAGTGGTTTCGGTGGGGCCAACGTCCTGACTTTC. It yields the protein CASGFGGANVLTF.

The chain is built from TRBV19 and TRBJ1-5, with D maybe TRBD1 (5 bases). The CDR3 is 15 residues long. Trimming stripped 3 bases from V and 3 bases from J, with 12 bases between. Germline CDR1 LNHDA, CDR2 SQIVND (reference sequence). The CDR3 DNA reads as TGTGCCAGTAGTATGGAACAGGTGATCAATCAGCCCCAGCATTTT. As protein: CASSMEQVINQPQHF.

This clone showed up just once. This rearrangement joins TRBV11-2 to TRBJ2-1; the D is unclear. The length of the CDR3 is 12 residues. Germline CDR1 reads SGHAT; CDR2 reads FQNNGV. V was trimmed by 5 bases and J by 10 bases, leaving 12 bases between them. CDR3 loop: CASSAPRGEQFF. The CDR3 bases are TGTGCCAGCAGCGCCCCGCGAGGAGAGCAGTTCTTC. The full variable domain, in which reference TRBV11-2 and TRBJ2-1 provide the parts outside the CDR3, is EAGVAQSPRYKIIEKRQSVAFWCNPISGHATLYWYQQILGQGPKLLIQFQNNGVVDDSQLPKDRFSAERLKGVDSTLKIQPAKLEDSAVYLCASSAPRGEQFFGPGTRLTVL.

The chain links TRBV7-9 to TRBJ1-3, with TRBD1 identical over 10 bases. The germline V gene has CDR1 SEHNR and CDR2 FQNEAQ (reference sequence). This CDR3 is 13 amino acids long. CDR3 region: CATGQGAGNTIYF. CDR3 bases: TGTGCAACCGGACAGGGGGCTGGAAACACCATATATTTT.

The chain is built from TRBV7-2 and TRBJ1-1; D gene ambiguous. Germline-derived CDR1 and CDR2 are SGHTA and FQGNSA. Trimming removed 0 bases from V and 1 base from J, with 9 bases in between. The CDR3 spans 15 residues. The CDR3 reads CASSLAPRPNTEAFF. The CDR3 DNA sequence: TGTGCCAGCAGCTTAGCCCCCAGGCCGAACACTGAAGCTTTCTTT.

This clone was found a few times. V and J are TRBV11-1 and TRBJ1-2; unclear D gene. The CDR3 sequence is 12 residues long. V was shortened by 5 bases and J by 5 bases, with 9 bases between the two germline ends. Germline CDR1 SGHAT, CDR2 FQDESV (reference sequence). The CDR3 DNA reads TGTGCCAGCAGCATCCGGGGTTATGGCTACACCTTC. This translates into CASSIRGYGYTF.

V usage is TRBV7-9 and J usage is TRBJ2-2; D is unclear. The V end lost 5 bases, the J end lost 3 bases, and 4 bases lay between the germline ends. Germline V lookup: CDR1 SEHNR, CDR2 FQNEAQ (reference sequence). The CDR3 consists of 12 residues. CDR3: CASSPYTGELFF. The CDR3 bases are TGTGCCAGCAGCCCCTACACCGGGGAGCTGTTTTTT.

The CDR3 DNA sequence: TGCGCCAGCAAATCGGGACTAGCCGACACTGAGCAGTTCTTC. It translates to CASKSGLADTEQFF. The V call is TRBV10-2, the J call TRBJ2-1; TRBD2 matches 9 bases. CDR3 size: 14 residues. The V segment lost 7 bases and the J segment 9 bases; nucleotides outside the gene matches: 10. CDR1 and CDR2 from the germline V gene are WSHSY and SAAADI.

This clone was counted a single time. The CDR3 region has the DNA TGTGCCAGCAGTTATGGGGGGGAGACCCAGTACTTC. The encoded protein is CASSYGGETQYF. The chain combines TRBV6-5 with TRBJ2-5, with D perhaps matching TRBD2 (6 bases). This CDR3 region has 12 residues. CDR1 is MNHEY and CDR2 is SVGAGI in the germline V gene. Trimming stripped 3 bases from V and 5 bases from J, with 7 bases between.

The chain links TRBV27 to TRBJ2-7; no definite D call. Between the trimmed V and J ends, which lost 0 bases and 5 bases, there was a span of 11 bases. This CDR3 contains 14 residues. Per the germline V gene, CDR1 is MNHEY and CDR2 is SMNVEV (reference sequence). The CDR3 region has the DNA TGTGCCAGCAGTTTATCGTTGGTAGTGAACGAGCAGTACTTC. Its translation: CASSLSLVVNEQYF.

This clone appeared once. V gene TRBV7-9 combines with J gene TRBJ1-2, with D hard to call. CDR3 length: 15 residues. Trimming stripped 1 base from V and 1 base from J, with 10 bases between. The germline V gene encodes CDR1 SEHNR and CDR2 FQNEAQ (reference sequence). The CDR3 sequence: CASSLVVANNYGYTF. The CDR3 DNA follows: TGTGCCAGCAGCTTAGTGGTAGCTAATAACTATGGCTACACCTTC. The full variable domain, in which reference TRBV7-9 and TRBJ1-2 provide the parts outside the CDR3, is DTGVSQNPRHKITKRGQNVTFRCDPISEHNRLYWYRQTLGQGPEFLTYFQNEAQLEKSRLLSDRFSAERPKGSFSTLEIQRTEQGDSAMYLCASSLVVANNYGYTFGSGTRLTVV.

This clone was observed a single time. The chain combines TRBV16 with TRBJ2-3; possibly TRBD2 for D (6 bases). V shed 4 bases and J shed 0 bases, with 11 bases lying between them. Germline V gene data show CDR1 as KGHSY and CDR2 as FQNENV. This CDR3 has 15 residues. The CDR3 protein is CASSLLASSTDTQYF. The DNA of the CDR3 is TGTGCCAGCAGCCTTCTAGCGTCTAGCACAGATACGCAGTATTTT.

The chain employs TRBV18 and TRBJ2-7; 7 bases are a match to TRBD1. CDR1 KGHSH and CDR2 LQKENI come from the germline V gene. The CDR3 is made up of 17 amino acids. J was trimmed by 1 base and V by 6 bases; bases with no gene match: 15. The CDR3 spells CASSRTGTPMGSYEQYF. CDR3 sequence (DNA): TGTGCCAGCTCTCGGACAGGTACTCCGATGGGGTCCTACGAGCAGTACTTC. The full variable domain, rest sourced from reference TRBV18 and TRBJ2-7, is NAGVMQNPRHLVRRRGQEARLRCSPMKGHSHVYWYRQLPEEGLKFMVYLQKENIIDESGMPKERFSAEFPKEGPSILRIQQVVRGDSAAYFCASSRTGTPMGSYEQYFGPGTRLTVT.

Points on this clone: In the same sample, other DNA sequences code for this CDR3. This rearrangement joins TRBV6-1 to TRBJ1-5; D is uncertain. Germline CDR1 MNHNS, CDR2 SASEGT. V was pared by 1 base and J by 7 bases, with 8 bases between. The CDR3 is made up of 13 amino acids. The CDR3 loop reads CASSEGGGQPQHF. The CDR3 nucleotides read TGTGCCAGCAGTGAAGGGGGAGGACAGCCCCAGCATTTT.

V is TRBV30 and J is TRBJ2-6; D unclear. The CDR3 is 15 amino acids. CDR1 and CDR2 (germline): GTSNPN, SVGIG (reference sequence). Trimming removed 7 bases from V and 0 bases from J, with 13 bases in between. As DNA, the CDR3 is TGTGCCTTTTCCAAGAGTAACTCTGGGGCCAACGTCCTGACTTTC. It translates to CAFSKSNSGANVLTF. The full variable domain, in which reference TRBV30 and TRBJ2-6 provide the parts outside the CDR3, is SQTIHQWPATLVQPVGSPLSLECTVEGTSNPNLYWYRQAAGRGLQLLFYSVGIGQISSEVPQNLSASRPQDRQFILSSKKLLLSDSGFYLCAFSKSNSGANVLTFGAGSRLTVL.

The CDR3 DNA sequence: TGCGCCAGCAACGGGCAGGGGGGCACCGGGGAGCTGTTTTTT. This encodes CASNGQGGTGELFF. V gene TRBV5-1 combines with J gene TRBJ2-2, with D perhaps matching TRBD1 (7 bases). The ends were cut back, 6 bases at V and 4 bases at J, with 13 bases in the middle. Germline CDR1 SGHRS, CDR2 YFSETQ. The CDR3 length is 14 residues.